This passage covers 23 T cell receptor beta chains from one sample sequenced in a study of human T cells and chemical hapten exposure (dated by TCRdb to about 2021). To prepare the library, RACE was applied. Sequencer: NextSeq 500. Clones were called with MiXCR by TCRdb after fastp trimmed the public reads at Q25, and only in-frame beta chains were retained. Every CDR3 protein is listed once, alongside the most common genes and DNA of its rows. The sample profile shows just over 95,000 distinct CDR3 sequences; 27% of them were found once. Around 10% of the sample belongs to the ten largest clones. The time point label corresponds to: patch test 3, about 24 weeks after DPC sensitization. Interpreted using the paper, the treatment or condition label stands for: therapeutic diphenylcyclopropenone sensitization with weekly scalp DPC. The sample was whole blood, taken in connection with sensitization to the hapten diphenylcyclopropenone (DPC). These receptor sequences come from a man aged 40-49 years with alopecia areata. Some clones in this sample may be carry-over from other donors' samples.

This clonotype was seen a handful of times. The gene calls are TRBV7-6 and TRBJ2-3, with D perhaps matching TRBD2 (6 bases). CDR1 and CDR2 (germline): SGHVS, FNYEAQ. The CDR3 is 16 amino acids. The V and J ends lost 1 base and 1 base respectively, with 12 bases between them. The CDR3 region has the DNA TGTGCCAGCAGCTTAGATATGGGAGGAGGCACAGATACGCAGTATTTT. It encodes CASSLDMGGGTDTQYF. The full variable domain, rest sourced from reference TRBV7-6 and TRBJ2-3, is GAGVSQSPRYKVTKRGQDVALRCDPISGHVSLYWYRQALGQGPEFLTYFNYEAQQDKSGLPNDRFSAERPEGSISTLTIQRTEQRDSAMYRCASSLDMGGGTDTQYFGPGTRLTVL.

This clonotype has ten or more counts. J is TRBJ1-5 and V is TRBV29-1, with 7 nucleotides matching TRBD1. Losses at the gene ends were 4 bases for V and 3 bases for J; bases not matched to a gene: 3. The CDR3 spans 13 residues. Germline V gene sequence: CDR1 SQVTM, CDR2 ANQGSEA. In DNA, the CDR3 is TGCAGCGTTGGGGACAGAACCAATCAGCCCCAGCATTTT. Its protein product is CSVGDRTNQPQHF.

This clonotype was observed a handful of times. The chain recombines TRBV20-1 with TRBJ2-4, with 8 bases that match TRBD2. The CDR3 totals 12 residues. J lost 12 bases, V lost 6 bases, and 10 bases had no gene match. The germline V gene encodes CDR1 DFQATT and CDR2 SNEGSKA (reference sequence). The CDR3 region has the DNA TGCAGTGCCCGAGCGGGAGTTAAAGATCAGTACTTC. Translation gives CSARAGVKDQYF.

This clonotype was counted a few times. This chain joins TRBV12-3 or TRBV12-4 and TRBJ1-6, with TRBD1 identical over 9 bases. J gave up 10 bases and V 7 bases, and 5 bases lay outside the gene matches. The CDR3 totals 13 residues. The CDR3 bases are TGTGCCAGCAAGGGGACAGGGTTGTCACCCCTCCACTTT. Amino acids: CASKGTGLSPLHF.

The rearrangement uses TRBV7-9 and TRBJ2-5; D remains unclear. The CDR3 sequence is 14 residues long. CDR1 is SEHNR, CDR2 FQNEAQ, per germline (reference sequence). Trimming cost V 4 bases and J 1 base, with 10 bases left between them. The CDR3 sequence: CASSSMILQETQYF. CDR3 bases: TGTGCCAGCAGCTCAATGATCCTCCAAGAGACCCAGTACTTC.

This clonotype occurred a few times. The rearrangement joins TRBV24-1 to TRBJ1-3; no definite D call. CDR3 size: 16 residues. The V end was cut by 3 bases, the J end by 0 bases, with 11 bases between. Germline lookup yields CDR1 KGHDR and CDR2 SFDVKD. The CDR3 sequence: CATSDRRGGSGNTIYF. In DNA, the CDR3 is TGTGCCACCAGTGATCGGAGAGGTGGCTCTGGAAACACCATATATTTT.

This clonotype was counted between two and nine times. The DNA for the CDR3 is TGTGCCACCTTTCGGGACGGCCACCAAGAGACCCAGTACTTC. The encoded protein is CATFRDGHQETQYF. The chain uses TRBV6-6 and TRBJ2-5; D possibly matches TRBD1 or TRBD2 (5 bases each). The V gene lost 10 bases and the J gene lost 0 bases, with 15 bases spanning the gap. Germline assignment: CDR1 MNHNY and CDR2 SVGAGI (reference sequence). This CDR3 contains 14 residues.

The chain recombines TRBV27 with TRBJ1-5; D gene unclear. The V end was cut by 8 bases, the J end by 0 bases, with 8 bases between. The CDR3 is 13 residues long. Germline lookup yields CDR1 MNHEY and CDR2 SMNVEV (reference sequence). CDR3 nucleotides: TGTGCCAGCCCGGTAACTAGCAATCAGCCCCAGCATTTT. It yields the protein CASPVTSNQPQHF.

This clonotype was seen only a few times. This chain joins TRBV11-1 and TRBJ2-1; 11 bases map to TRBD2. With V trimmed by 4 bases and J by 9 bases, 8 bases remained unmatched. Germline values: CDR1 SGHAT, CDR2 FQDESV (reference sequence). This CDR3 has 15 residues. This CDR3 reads CASSWVSGRATEQFF. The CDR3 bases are TGTGCCAGCAGCTGGGTTAGCGGGAGGGCCACTGAGCAGTTCTTC.

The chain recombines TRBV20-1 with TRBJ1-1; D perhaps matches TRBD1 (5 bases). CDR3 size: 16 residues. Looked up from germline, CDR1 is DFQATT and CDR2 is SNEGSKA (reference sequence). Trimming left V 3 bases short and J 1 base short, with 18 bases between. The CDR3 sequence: CSASSPGTLRNTEAFF. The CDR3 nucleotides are TGCAGTGCTAGTTCGCCCGGGACTCTCAGGAACACTGAAGCTTTCTTT.

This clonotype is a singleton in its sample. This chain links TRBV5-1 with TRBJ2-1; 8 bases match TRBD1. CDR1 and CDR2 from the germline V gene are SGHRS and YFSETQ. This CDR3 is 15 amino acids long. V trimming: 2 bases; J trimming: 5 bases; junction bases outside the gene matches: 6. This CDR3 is CASSFQGAFDNEQFF. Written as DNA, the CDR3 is TGCGCCAGCAGCTTTCAGGGGGCGTTCGACAATGAGCAGTTCTTC. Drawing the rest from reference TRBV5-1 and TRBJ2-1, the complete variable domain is KAGVTQTPRYLIKTRGQQVTLSCSPISGHRSVSWYQQTPGQGLQFLFEYFSETQRNKGNFPGRFSGRQFSNSRSEMNVSTLELGDSALYLCASSFQGAFDNEQFFGPGTRLTVL.

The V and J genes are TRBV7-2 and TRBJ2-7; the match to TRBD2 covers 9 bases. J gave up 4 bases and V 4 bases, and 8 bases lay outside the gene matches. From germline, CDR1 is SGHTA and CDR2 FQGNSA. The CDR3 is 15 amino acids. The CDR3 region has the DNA TGTGCCAGCAGCTCCCATAGCGGGAGAGGGTACGAGCAGTACTTC. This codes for CASSSHSGRGYEQYF.

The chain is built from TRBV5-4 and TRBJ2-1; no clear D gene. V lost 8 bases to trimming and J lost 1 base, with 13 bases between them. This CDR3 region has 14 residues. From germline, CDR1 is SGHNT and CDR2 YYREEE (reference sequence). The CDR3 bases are TGTGCCAGTCGATTGTCCCAGTCCTACAATGAGCAGTTCTTC. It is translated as CASRLSQSYNEQFF.

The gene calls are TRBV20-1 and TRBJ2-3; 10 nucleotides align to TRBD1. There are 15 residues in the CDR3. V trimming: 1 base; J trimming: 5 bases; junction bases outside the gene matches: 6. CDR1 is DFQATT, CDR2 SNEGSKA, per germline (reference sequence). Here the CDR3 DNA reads TGCAGTGCTAGAGGGGAGACAGGGGGCAAAGATACGCAGTATTTT. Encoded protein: CSARGETGGKDTQYF.

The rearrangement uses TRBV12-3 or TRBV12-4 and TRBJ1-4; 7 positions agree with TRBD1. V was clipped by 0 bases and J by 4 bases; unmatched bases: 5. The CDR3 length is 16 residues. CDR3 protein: CASSLALGQSNEKLFF. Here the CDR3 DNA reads TGTGCCAGCAGTTTAGCTTTGGGACAGAGTAATGAAAAACTGTTTTTT.

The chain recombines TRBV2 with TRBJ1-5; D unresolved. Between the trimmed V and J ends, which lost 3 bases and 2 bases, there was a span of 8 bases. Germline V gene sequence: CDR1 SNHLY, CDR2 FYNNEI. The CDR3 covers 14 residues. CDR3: CASSEGFGNQPQHF. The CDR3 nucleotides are TGTGCCAGCAGTGAGGGGTTCGGCAATCAGCCCCAGCATTTT.

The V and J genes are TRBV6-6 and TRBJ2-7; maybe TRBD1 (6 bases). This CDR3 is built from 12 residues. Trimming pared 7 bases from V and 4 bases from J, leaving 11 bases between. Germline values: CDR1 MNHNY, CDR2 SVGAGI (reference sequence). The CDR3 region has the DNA TGTGCCAGCACCGCCAGGGGTTACGAGCAGTACTTC. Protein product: CASTARGYEQYF.

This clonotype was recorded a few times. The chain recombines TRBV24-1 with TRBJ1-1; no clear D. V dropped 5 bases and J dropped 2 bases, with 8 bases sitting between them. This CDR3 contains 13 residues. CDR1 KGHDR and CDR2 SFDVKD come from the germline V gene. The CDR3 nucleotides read TGTGCCACCAGTGGGTCAACAAACACTGAAGCTTTCTTT. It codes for CATSGSTNTEAFF.

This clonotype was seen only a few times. The CDR3 bases are TGTGCCAGCAGCTTAGCGCTGGGGGATGAGCAGTTCTTC. Translating gives CASSLALGDEQFF. The rearrangement links TRBV7-9 to TRBJ2-1; tentatively, D is TRBD1 or TRBD2 (5 bases each). V was cut by 0 bases and J by 8 bases, with 8 bases left in between. CDR3 length: 13 residues. The germline V gene encodes CDR1 SEHNR and CDR2 FQNEAQ (reference sequence).

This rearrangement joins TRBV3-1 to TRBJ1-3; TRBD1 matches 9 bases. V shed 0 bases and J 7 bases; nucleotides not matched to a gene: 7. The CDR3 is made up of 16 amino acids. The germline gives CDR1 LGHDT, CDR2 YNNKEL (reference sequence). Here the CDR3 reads CASSQELGTGRNTIYF. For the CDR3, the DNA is TGTGCCAGCAGCCAAGAACTAGGGACAGGGAGGAACACCATATATTTT.

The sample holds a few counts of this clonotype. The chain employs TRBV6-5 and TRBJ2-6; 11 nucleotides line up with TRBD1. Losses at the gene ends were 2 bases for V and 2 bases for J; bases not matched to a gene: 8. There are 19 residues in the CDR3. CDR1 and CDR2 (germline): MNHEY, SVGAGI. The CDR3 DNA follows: TGTGCCAGCAGTTACCCCCGGACAGGGGGCAGCCCTGGGGCCAACGTCCTGACTTTC. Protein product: CASSYPRTGGSPGANVLTF.

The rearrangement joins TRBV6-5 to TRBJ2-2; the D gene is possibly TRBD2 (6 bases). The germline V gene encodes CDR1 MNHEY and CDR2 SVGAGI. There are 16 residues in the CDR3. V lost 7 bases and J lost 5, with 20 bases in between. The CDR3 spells CASTSQPRGRTGELFF. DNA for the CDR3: TGTGCCAGCACCTCCCAGCCCCGAGGGAGGACCGGGGAGCTGTTTTTT.

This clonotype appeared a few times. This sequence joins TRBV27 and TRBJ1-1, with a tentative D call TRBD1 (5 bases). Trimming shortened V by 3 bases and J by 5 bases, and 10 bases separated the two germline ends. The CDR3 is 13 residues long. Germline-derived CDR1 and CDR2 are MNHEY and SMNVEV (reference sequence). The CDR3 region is CASSFLQGTEAFF. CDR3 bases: TGTGCCAGCAGTTTCCTGCAGGGAACTGAAGCTTTCTTT.